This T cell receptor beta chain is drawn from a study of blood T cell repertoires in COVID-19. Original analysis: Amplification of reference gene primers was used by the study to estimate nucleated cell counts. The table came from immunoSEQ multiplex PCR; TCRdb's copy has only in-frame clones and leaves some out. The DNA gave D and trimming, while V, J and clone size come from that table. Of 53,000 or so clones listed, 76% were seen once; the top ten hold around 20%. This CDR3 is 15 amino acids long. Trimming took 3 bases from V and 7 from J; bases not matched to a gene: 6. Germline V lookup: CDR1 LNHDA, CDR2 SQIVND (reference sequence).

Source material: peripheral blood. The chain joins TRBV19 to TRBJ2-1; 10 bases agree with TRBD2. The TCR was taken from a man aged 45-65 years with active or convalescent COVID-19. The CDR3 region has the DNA TGTGCCAGTAGTATCCTAGCGGGAGTAAAGAATGAGCAGTTCTTC. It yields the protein CASSILAGVKNEQFF.